This is a list of T cell receptor beta chains from one sample in a study of CD8 T cells in Susac syndrome. One entry per CDR3 protein, called by TCRdb with MiXCR from the immunoSEQ multiplex PCR reads. The sample gives hundreds of thousands of distinct CDR3 sequences, roughly 93% of which show up once; 0.07% to 0.09% is in the top ten. Input material: CD4+ T cells from PBMCs. These receptor sequences come from a human donor with multiple sclerosis. Each CDR3 is given with its conserved first and last residue. The D gene is left open where the match is weak. Clone size is stated in some rows and not others, as once, few, many or a class when expanded.

d_call	v_call	clone_size	j_call	cdr3_nt	cdr3_aa
NA	TRBV4-1	NA	TRBJ1-1	TGCGCCAGCAGCCAAATCGGAGGGAACACTGAAGCTTTCTTT	CASSQIGGNTEAFF
NA	TRBV18	few	TRBJ2-5	TGTGCCAGCTCACCACCGGGCCAAGAGACCCAGTACTTC	CASSPPGQETQYF
TRBD1	TRBV5-1	NA	TRBJ2-7	TGCGCCAGCAGCTCCGGACAGGGAAGGTCCCACGAGCAGTACTTC	CASSSGQGRSHEQYF
NA	TRBV28	NA	TRBJ1-6	TGTGCCAGCAGGAGCAATTCACCCCTCCACTTT	CASRSNSPLHF
TRBD1	TRBV6-1	NA	TRBJ2-7	TGTGCCAGCAGTCGAACCGGGACAGTTCAATCCTACGAGCAGTACTTC	CASSRTGTVQSYEQYF
TRBD1	TRBV29-1	NA	TRBJ2-3	TGCAGCGTTGTCTTCGGTTTAGGACAGGGCACAGATACGCAGTATTTT	CSVVFGLGQGTDTQYF
NA	TRBV7-9	NA	TRBJ2-7	TGTGCCAGCAGCTCACCCGGGACTTCCTACGAGCAGTACTTC	CASSSPGTSYEQYF
NA	TRBV4-1	once	TRBJ1-2	TGCGCCAGCAGCCAAGATAGTACAGGTCTCAGAGGCTACACCTTC	CASSQDSTGLRGYTF
NA	TRBV5-1	NA	TRBJ1-1	TGCGCCAGCAGCTTGTCCCTCCGACCGGGCCTCATGAACACTGAAGCTTTCTTT	CASSLSLRPGLMNTEAFF
TRBD1	TRBV9	NA	TRBJ1-1	TGTGCCAGCAGCGTCGGGACAGATTCTACCAATGAAGCTTTCTTT	CASSVGTDSTNEAFF
NA	TRBV20-1	NA	TRBJ2-3	TGCAGTGCTAGCGGTACCGGGACCGTCGCAGATACGCAGTATTTT	CSASGTGTVADTQYF
NA	TRBV6-1	NA	TRBJ1-5	TGTGCCAGCAGTGGCCAGGGTGGGGCGAGCAATCAGCCCCAGCATTTT	CASSGQGGASNQPQHF
TRBD1	TRBV7-2	NA	TRBJ2-3	TGTGCCAGCAGCGCTTCCGGGACAGGGAATTTTGCAGATACGCAGTATTTT	CASSASGTGNFADTQYF